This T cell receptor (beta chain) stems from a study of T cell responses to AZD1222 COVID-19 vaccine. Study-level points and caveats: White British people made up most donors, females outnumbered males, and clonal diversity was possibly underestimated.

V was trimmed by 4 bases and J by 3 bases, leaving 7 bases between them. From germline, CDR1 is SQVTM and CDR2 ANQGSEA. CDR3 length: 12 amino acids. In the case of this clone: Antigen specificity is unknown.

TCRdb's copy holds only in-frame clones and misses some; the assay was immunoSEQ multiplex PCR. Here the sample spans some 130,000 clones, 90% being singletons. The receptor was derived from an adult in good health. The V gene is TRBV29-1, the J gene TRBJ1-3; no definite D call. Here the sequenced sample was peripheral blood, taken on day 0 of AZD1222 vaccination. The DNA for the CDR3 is TGCAGCGTTGTTGGCGGTGGAAACACCATATATTTT. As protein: CSVVGGGNTIYF.